A single sample gave rise to the 13 T cell receptor beta chains below, sequenced in a study of T-cell reconstitution after alpha-beta-depleted transplantation in children. The library targeted TCRbeta and was prepared with unique molecular identifiers. TCRdb redid the calling of the PCR reads with MiXCR, one entry per CDR3 protein. This sample has around 500,000 distinct CDR3 sequences; 20% to 25% occur once, and the top ten carry less than 15%. The sample here was PBMCs, mostly from graft donor cells, taken 360 days after TCRalphabeta/CD19-depleted stem cell transplant. The receptors were sampled from a boy under two years old who had a stem cell transplant for acute myeloid leukemia, so the T cells may come from the graft donor.

This clonotype was counted at least ten times. The chain couples TRBV7-9 to TRBJ2-5; TRBD1 matches 8 bases. Germline V gene sequence: CDR1 SEHNR, CDR2 FQNEAQ (reference sequence). With 4 bases clipped from V and 3 bases from J, the junction kept 4 bases outside the gene matches. The CDR3 is 14 residues long. For the CDR3, the DNA is TGTGCCAGCAGCTCCTCGGACAGGGAAGAGACCCAGTACTTC. This translates into CASSSSDREETQYF.

V is TRBV5-1 and J is TRBJ1-1; the D gene is possibly TRBD1 (5 bases). Germline V CDR1 and CDR2: SGHRS, YFSETQ. The ends were cut back, 5 bases at V and 1 base at J, with 15 bases in the middle. The CDR3 has 15 residues. This CDR3 is CASRVTPQANTEAFF. The CDR3 coding sequence is TGCGCCAGCAGGGTAACCCCACAGGCGAACACTGAAGCTTTCTTT.

This clonotype was picked up a small number of times. The V gene is TRBV5-1, the J gene TRBJ2-3; D unresolved. CDR3 length: 16 residues. The V gene lost 0 bases and the J gene lost 2 bases, with 13 bases spanning the gap. Looked up from germline, CDR1 is SGHRS and CDR2 is YFSETQ. CDR3 sequence reads: CASSLAKGALTDTQYF. CDR3 coding DNA: TGCGCCAGCAGCTTGGCCAAAGGAGCCCTCACAGATACGCAGTATTTT.

This clonotype was seen many times. This sequence joins TRBV24-1 and TRBJ2-3; 7 bases fit TRBD1. The CDR3 contains 14 residues. V lost 7 bases, J lost 2 bases, and 5 bases stayed unmatched. Germline V gives CDR1 KGHDR, CDR2 SFDVKD. CDR3 coding DNA: TGTGCCACCAGGGGGACAGCCTCCACAGATACGCAGTATTTT. Translated, it gives CATRGTASTDTQYF.

This clonotype was detected ten times or more. This sequence joins TRBV29-1 and TRBJ2-3; TRBD2 matches at 8 bases. The CDR3 has 16 residues. V gave up 4 bases and J gave up 5 bases; unmatched junction bases: 14. The germline CDR1 and CDR2 sequences are SQVTM and ANQGSEA. The CDR3 region has the DNA TGCAGCGTTGGGGGGTTACTAGCGGCTTACCGAGATACGCAGTATTTT. Amino acids: CSVGGLLAAYRDTQYF.

The V call is TRBV15, the J call TRBJ1-5; D is unresolved. Germline lookup yields CDR1 LNHNV and CDR2 YYDKDF (reference sequence). Trimming pared 3 bases from V and 6 bases from J, leaving 15 bases between. This CDR3 spans 15 amino acids. In DNA, the CDR3 is TGTGCCACCAGCAGCGGTTCCTTGATTGGTCAGCCCCAGCATTTT. Protein: CATSSGSLIGQPQHF.

The chain couples TRBV20-1 to TRBJ2-1; TRBD2 matches 7 bases. This CDR3 comprises 15 residues. Germline V gene sequence: CDR1 DFQATT, CDR2 SNEGSKA (reference sequence). The trim removed 5 bases at V and 0 bases at J, leaving 7 bases unmatched. The CDR3 loop is CSARKRGSSYNEQFF. The CDR3 nucleotides read TGCAGTGCTCGGAAGCGGGGAAGCTCCTACAATGAGCAGTTCTTC.

This clonotype appeared many times. The chain links TRBV10-3 to TRBJ2-7; 8 nucleotides line up with TRBD2. The J segment lost 1 base and the V segment lost 3 bases, leaving 2 bases of the junction unmatched. Germline loops: CDR1 ENHRY, CDR2 SYGVKD. The CDR3 has 14 residues. CDR3: CAISEGGGSYEQYV. The CDR3 DNA is TGTGCCATCAGTGAAGGCGGGGGGTCCTACGAGCAGTACGTC.

CDR3 residues: CASPNTRGSGNTEAFF. The CDR3, as DNA: TGTGCCAGCCCTAATACTCGGGGGTCGGGGAACACTGAAGCTTTCTTT. V is TRBV6-1 and J is TRBJ1-1, with D perhaps matching TRBD1 (5 bases). The V gene's germline CDR1 is MNHNS and CDR2 SASEGT. The germline V and J ends were trimmed by 8 bases and 1 base, with 20 bases remaining between them. The CDR3 covers 16 residues.

This clonotype appeared many times. The chain couples TRBV20-1 to TRBJ1-5, with unresolved D. This CDR3 contains 13 residues. Per the germline V gene, CDR1 is DFQATT and CDR2 is SNEGSKA (reference sequence). Trimming removed 3 bases at V and 0 bases at J, with 6 bases between. The CDR3 bases are TGCAGTGCTAGGGCAGGTAGCAATCAGCCCCAGCATTTT. This gives the protein CSARAGSNQPQHF.

The J gene is TRBJ2-3, the V gene TRBV29-1; weak D call: TRBD2 (6 bases). Trimming cost V 8 bases and J 2 bases, with 17 bases left between them. The CDR3 consists of 14 residues. Looked up from germline, CDR1 is SQVTM and CDR2 is ANQGSEA. In DNA, the CDR3 is TGCAGCCATATCCCGGGACTCCCCACAGATACGCAGTATTTT. This sequence encodes CSHIPGLPTDTQYF.

This clonotype was counted many times. CDR3 region: CASSLGGSVQYF. In DNA form, the CDR3 reads TGTGCCAGCAGTTTAGGAGGGTCGGTTCAGTACTTC. V usage is TRBV27 and J usage is TRBJ2-4, with D possibly TRBD2 on 6 matching bases. Germline assignment: CDR1 MNHEY and CDR2 SMNVEV (reference sequence). This CDR3 has 12 residues. Trimming pared 2 bases from V and 11 bases from J, leaving 10 bases between.

This chain connects TRBV7-2 to TRBJ2-3; 16 bases line up with TRBD2. CDR1 and CDR2 from the germline V gene are SGHTA and FQGNSA. The CDR3 runs to 16 residues. The V gene end was trimmed by 6 bases and the J gene end by 5 bases; junction bases not matched to a gene: 5. DNA of the CDR3: TGTGCCAGCAGGGGACTAGCGGGGGGGGCTGGAGATACGCAGTATTTT. Its protein is CASRGLAGGAGDTQYF.